One sample yielded the 14 T cell receptor beta chains listed below, sequenced in a study of HIV-infected patients and healthy controls. One entry per CDR3 protein results from TCRdb running MiXCR on the 5' RACE reads. The data contain around 58,000 distinct CDR3 sequences, roughly 19% of them singletons. Specimen: CD4+ T cells from blood. The receptors were sampled from a human donor in good health.

This rearrangement joins TRBV4-1 to TRBJ1-3; D remains ambiguous. CDR3 size: 16 residues. V was pared by 1 base and J by 0 bases, with 10 bases between. Germline values: CDR1 MGHRA, CDR2 YSYEKL. The CDR3 here is CASSQVPVSSGNTIYF. As DNA, the CDR3 is TGCGCCAGCAGCCAAGTCCCAGTGAGCTCTGGAAACACCATATATTTT.

This rearrangement joins TRBV9 to TRBJ2-1, with D unclear. V lost 3 bases to trimming and J lost 3 bases, with 13 bases between them. Germline CDR1 SGDLS, CDR2 YYNGEE. The CDR3 extends over 15 amino acids. The CDR3 reads CASSATPGGYNEQFF. As DNA, the CDR3 is TGTGCCAGCAGCGCCACTCCTGGCGGCTACAATGAGCAGTTCTTC.

This clonotype was seen repeatedly, ten times or more. V and J are TRBV2 and TRBJ1-5; no reliable D call. CDR3 length equals 15 residues. V dropped 2 bases and J dropped 2 bases, with 10 bases sitting between them. In germline, CDR1 is SNHLY, CDR2 FYNNEI. This CDR3 reads CASSERNWGNQPQHF. CDR3 sequence (DNA): TGTGCCAGCAGTGAAAGGAACTGGGGCAATCAGCCCCAGCATTTT.

The chain has TRBV6-6 and TRBJ1-2; D unclear. Germline V gene data show CDR1 as MNHNY and CDR2 as SVGAGI (reference sequence). With 7 bases removed from V and 1 base from J, the gap between germline ends came to 13 bases. The CDR3 is 14 residues long. The CDR3 DNA reads as TGTGCCAGCACCTCGCTGCCGGGTAACTATGGCTACACCTTC. Protein sequence: CASTSLPGNYGYTF.

This clonotype occurred many times. This sequence joins TRBV10-3 and TRBJ2-3; 11 positions agree with TRBD2. Germline V gives CDR1 ENHRY, CDR2 SYGVKD. J lost 1 base, V lost 6 bases, and 0 bases had no gene match. CDR3 size: 14 residues. The CDR3 nucleotides are TGTGCCATCAGACTAGCGGGAGGCACAGATACGCAGTATTTT. This translates into CAIRLAGGTDTQYF.

This clonotype has ten or more counts. This chain connects TRBV7-8 to TRBJ2-7; unclear D gene. CDR1 SGHVS and CDR2 FQNEAQ come from the germline V gene. This CDR3 spans 15 amino acids. The V end was cut by 4 bases, the J end by 4 bases, with 17 bases between. The CDR3 nucleotides read TGTGCCAGCAGCTCCCCGCTCTCTAAAAATTACGAGCAGTACTTC. Its protein product is CASSSPLSKNYEQYF.

The gene calls are TRBV6-1 and TRBJ1-5; no clear D. Germline CDR1 MNHNS, CDR2 SASEGT. Trimming removed 3 bases at V and 5 bases at J, with 11 bases between. The CDR3 runs 14 residues. CDR3 loop: CASSDVGVHQPQHF. The CDR3 DNA is TGTGCCAGCAGTGACGTCGGAGTCCATCAGCCCCAGCATTTT.

This chain connects TRBV7-2 to TRBJ2-1, with D perhaps TRBD2 (6 bases). V lost 5 bases and J 1 base, leaving 15 bases between the germline ends. The CDR3 is 16 amino acids. The V gene's germline CDR1 is SGHTA and CDR2 FQGNSA. The CDR3 protein is CASSKTRDSSYNEQFF. CDR3 in DNA: TGTGCCAGCAGCAAAACCCGGGACTCGTCCTACAATGAGCAGTTCTTC.

The V call is TRBV20-1, the J call TRBJ2-5; D ambiguous. Germline loops: CDR1 DFQATT, CDR2 SNEGSKA (reference sequence). The CDR3 runs 13 residues. V was shortened by 0 bases and J by 3 bases, with 8 bases between the two germline ends. The DNA for the CDR3 is TGCAGTGCTAGAGAGTTAGGGAAAGAGACCCAGTACTTC. It yields the protein CSARELGKETQYF.

This chain links TRBV25-1 with TRBJ2-7, with D possibly matching TRBD1 (6 bases). The CDR3 has 13 residues. CDR1 and CDR2 (germline): MGHDK, SYGVNS. Trimming pared 3 bases from V and 3 bases from J, leaving 9 bases between. CDR3 loop: CASSDPGVYEQYF. DNA of the CDR3: TGTGCCAGCAGTGACCCAGGGGTCTACGAGCAGTACTTC.

The chain links TRBV4-3 to TRBJ2-4; 7 nucleotides align to TRBD1. The CDR3 is 15 residues long. Trimming cost V 0 bases and J 9 bases; bases outside gene matches: 8. Germline V CDR1 and CDR2: LGHNA, YSLEER. The CDR3 nucleotides read TGCGCCAGCAGCCAAGATCCCGGGACAGTCAGCATTCAGTACTTC. It is translated as CASSQDPGTVSIQYF.

This chain uses TRBV19 with TRBJ2-1; TRBD2 aligns across 8 bases. Germline trimming cut 8 bases from V and 9 bases from J; bases unmatched to any gene: 15. There are 15 residues in the CDR3. From germline, CDR1 is LNHDA and CDR2 SQIVND (reference sequence). The CDR3 spells CASENTRTSRFEQFF. CDR3 DNA: TGTGCCAGTGAAAATACTAGGACTAGCCGATTTGAGCAGTTCTTC.

V usage is TRBV7-2 and J usage is TRBJ2-5; D is unclear. Germline V gene sequence: CDR1 SGHTA, CDR2 FQGNSA. This CDR3 is 13 amino acids long. With 0 bases removed from V and 4 bases from J, the gap between germline ends came to 6 bases. CDR3 in amino acids: CASSLATGETQYF. DNA for the CDR3: TGTGCCAGCAGCTTAGCGACCGGAGAGACCCAGTACTTC.

This clonotype was counted between two and nine times. V and J are TRBV3-1 and TRBJ2-7; 11 bases map to TRBD2. This CDR3 has 13 residues. The trim removed 6 bases at V and 6 bases at J, leaving 4 bases unmatched. CDR1 is LGHDT, CDR2 YNNKEL, per germline (reference sequence). CDR3: CASRLAGESEQYF. DNA for the CDR3: TGTGCCAGCAGACTAGCGGGAGAGAGCGAGCAGTACTTC.